The rows below give T cell receptor beta chains drawn from one sample of a study of T cells in tuberculosis. Repertoires were generated with immunoSEQ multiplex PCR, while TCRdb's copy carries only in-frame clones and drops some. Counted here are some 34,000 clones, about 97% occurring once; the ten biggest clones make up 6.2%. Sequencing was carried out using PBMCs. The receptors derive from a donor between 10 and 35 years old with latent tuberculosis or without tuberculosis infection. The CDR3 runs from the conserved cysteine through the conserved F or W. The D gene is left open where the match is weak.

>TRBD2|TRBJ2-1|TRBV27
TGTGCCAGCAGTTTGACTAGCGGGAGTCTCTATGAGCAGTTCTTC
CASSLTSGSLYEQFF
>-|TRBJ1-4|TRBV6-1
TGTGCCAGCAGTGGAATCAGAGGCCTGGGTGAAAAACTGTTTTTT
CASSGIRGLGEKLFF
>-|TRBJ2-7|TRBV7-8
TGTGCCAGCAGCTTAGGGCAGTCAGACTACGAGCAGTACTTC
CASSLGQSDYEQYF
>-|TRBJ2-3|TRBV28
TGTGCCAGCAGTGACGGACAGAGCACAGATACGCAGTATTTT
CASSDGQSTDTQYF
>-|TRBJ2-3|TRBV25-1
TGTGCCAGCAGTCCCTGGAGGGAGGCCACAGATACGCAGTATTTT
CASSPWREATDTQYF
>TRBD2|TRBJ2-1|TRBV12-5
TGTGCTAGTGGTTTGGCGCTTGTTAGCGGGACCTACAATGAGCAGTTCTTC
CASGLALVSGTYNEQFF
>-|TRBJ1-1|TRBV30
TGTGCCTGGAGTGGTTCTACTCTGAACGCTGAAGCTTTCTTT
CAWSGSTLNAEAFF
>-|TRBJ1-4|TRBV6-1
TGTGCCAGCACAAGAGGGCTGAATGAAAAACTGTTTTTT
CASTRGLNEKLFF
>-|TRBJ1-1|TRBV4-1
TGCGCCAGCAGCCAAGCCGCCCGAAGTACGTACGGGAACACTGAAGCTTTCTTT
CASSQAARSTYGNTEAFF
>TRBD2|TRBJ2-1|TRBV5-1
TGCGCCAGCGGGCGACTAGCGGGGGGTCATGAGCAGTTCTTC
CASGRLAGGHEQFF
>-|TRBJ1-5|TRBV2
TGTGCCAGCAGAGGCGGACGGGGGAGCAATCAGCCCCAGCATTTT
CASRGGRGSNQPQHF
>-|TRBJ2-1|TRBV7-2
TGTGCCAGCAGCTACCGGGACACCTACAATGAGCAGTTCTTC
CASSYRDTYNEQFF
>-|TRBJ1-1|TRBV2
TGTGCCAGCAGTGGAAAGATGGGCTCCCTAAGCATGAACACTGAAGCTTTCTTT
CASSGKMGSLSMNTEAFF
>-|TRBJ2-1|TRBV5-1
TGCGCCAGCAGCTTGACTGCCAGAGCGTTAGATGAGCAGTTCTTC
CASSLTARALDEQFF
>-|TRBJ1-4|TRBV7-9
TGTGCCAGCAGCTTAGCGCGTCCGGAGAGGGGGAATGAAAAACTGTTTTTT
CASSLARPERGNEKLFF
>-|TRBJ1-4|TRBV5-8
TGTGCCAGCCCGAGGAGCATCGGTGCCAGTCTATTTAATGAAAAACTGTTTTTT
CASPRSIGASLFNEKLFF
>-|TRBJ1-2|TRBV9
TGTGCCAGCAGCATACGGGATTTCCCTTTGCCGTCCTATGGCTACACCTTC
CASSIRDFPLPSYGYTF
>TRBD2|TRBJ2-3|TRBV19
TGTGCCAGTAGTATCGGACTAGATCTCGTTACGCAGTATTTT
CASSIGLDLVTQYF
>-|TRBJ2-7|TRBV27
TGTGCCAGCAGCCCTGGACTGAGATACGAGCAGTACTTC
CASSPGLRYEQYF
>-|TRBJ1-4|TRBV5-1
TGCGCCAGCAGCGGAAACAGGGATGCGGCATATGAAAAACTGTTTTTT
CASSGNRDAAYEKLFF
>-|TRBJ1-2|TRBV5-8
TGTGCCAGCAGCTTGGTATTAACACCGCTCTTAGGGGGAGGCTACACCTTC
CASSLVLTPLLGGGYTF
>-|TRBJ1-5|TRBV5-5
TGTGCCAGCAGCTTTAGGGGCATTGATCAGCCCCAGCATTTT
CASSFRGIDQPQHF